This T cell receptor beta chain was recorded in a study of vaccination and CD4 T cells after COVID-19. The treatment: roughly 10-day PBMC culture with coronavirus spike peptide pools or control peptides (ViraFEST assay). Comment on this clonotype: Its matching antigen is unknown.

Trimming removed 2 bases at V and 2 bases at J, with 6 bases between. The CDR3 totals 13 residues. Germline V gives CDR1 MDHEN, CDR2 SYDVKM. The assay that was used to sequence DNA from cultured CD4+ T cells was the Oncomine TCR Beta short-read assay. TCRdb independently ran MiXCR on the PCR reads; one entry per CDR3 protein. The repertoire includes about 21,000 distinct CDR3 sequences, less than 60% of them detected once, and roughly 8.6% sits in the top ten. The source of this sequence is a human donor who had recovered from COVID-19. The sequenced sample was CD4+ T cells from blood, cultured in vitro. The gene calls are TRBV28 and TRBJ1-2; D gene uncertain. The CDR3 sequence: CASSLIRNYGYTF. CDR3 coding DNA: TGTGCCAGCAGTTTAATCAGGAACTATGGCTACACCTTC.